Below, one T cell receptor (beta chain) is given with its context. Germline CDR1 reads MNHEY; CDR2 reads SVGAGI. Trimming left V 4 bases short and J 6 bases short, with 13 bases between. The CDR3 extends over 14 amino acids. Libraries were prepared by immunoSEQ multiplex PCR; TCRdb keeps only in-frame clonotypes and omits some of them. This sample has over 85,000 clones, with about 80% found just once. These data belong to a study of blood T cell repertoires in COVID-19. The wider study: Donors in the United States, Italy and Spain gave samples during acute or convalescent COVID-19.

The V gene is TRBV6-5, the J gene TRBJ1-5; maybe TRBD1 (6 bases). The source of this sequence is a woman aged 70-85 years with acute or convalescent COVID-19. Sequenced sample: peripheral blood. The CDR3 protein is CASSSQGGGQPQHF. DNA for the CDR3: TGTGCCAGCAGTTCACAGGGCGGGGGTCAGCCCCAGCATTTT.